Following are 26 T cell receptor beta chains from one sample sequenced in a study of blood T cell repertoires in COVID-19. Sequencing used immunoSEQ multiplex PCR; TCRdb keeps in-frame clones, though not all of them. The repertoire consists of about 150,000 clones, with about 80% occurring once and the leading ten covering roughly 7%. The sample taken for sequencing was PBMCs or T cells enriched from blood (not recorded which). The source of these receptors is a man aged 45-65 years who had recovered from COVID-19.

This clone was detected a few times. This chain joins TRBV4-1 and TRBJ2-7, with 7 nucleotides matching TRBD1. CDR3 length: 12 amino acids. J gave up 6 bases and V 4 bases, and 3 bases lay outside the gene matches. Germline V gene data show CDR1 as MGHRA and CDR2 as YSYEKL. The CDR3 region has the DNA TGCGCCAGCAGCCTCAGACAGGGCGAGCAGTACTTC. Translating gives CASSLRQGEQYF.

V usage is TRBV18 and J usage is TRBJ2-3; TRBD1 matches at 10 bases. The CDR3 is 16 amino acids. Germline CDR1 KGHSH, CDR2 LQKENI. Germline trimming cut 1 base from V and 1 base from J; bases unmatched to any gene: 2. DNA of the CDR3: TGTGCCAGCTCACCACGGACAGGGGGAGGCACAGATACGCAGTATTTT. Its protein product is CASSPRTGGGTDTQYF.

This clone appeared once. This rearrangement joins TRBV5-1 to TRBJ1-2; 7 bases align to TRBD1. In germline, CDR1 is SGHRS, CDR2 YFSETQ. There are 15 residues in the CDR3. V lost 0 bases to trimming and J lost 4 bases; unmatched junction nucleotides: 6. The chain's CDR3 is CASSLAPTGPYGYTF. The CDR3 region has the DNA TGCGCCAGCAGCTTGGCCCCGACAGGGCCCTATGGCTACACCTTC.

This chain joins TRBV6-5 and TRBJ2-1; no reliable D call. V was cut by 0 bases and J by 0 bases, with 6 bases left in between. Per the germline V gene, CDR1 is MNHEY and CDR2 is SVGAGI. The CDR3 covers 15 residues. CDR3 protein: CASSYSGHSYNEQFF. DNA for the CDR3: TGTGCCAGCAGTTACTCCGGTCACTCCTACAATGAGCAGTTCTTC.

This clone was observed a single time. CDR3 coding DNA: TGTGCCAGCAGCTTAACGGGGTCAGTTCCCTACGAGCAGTACTTC. Translation gives CASSLTGSVPYEQYF. The chain joins TRBV7-8 to TRBJ2-7; maybe TRBD2 (5 bases). Germline V lookup: CDR1 SGHVS, CDR2 FQNEAQ. Trimming removed 2 bases from V and 2 bases from J, with 13 bases in between. The CDR3 contains 15 residues. Drawing the rest from reference TRBV7-8 and TRBJ2-7, the complete variable domain is GAGVSQSPRYKVAKRGQDVALRCDPISGHVSLFWYQQALGQGPEFLTYFQNEAQLDKSGLPSDRFFAERPEGSVSTLKIQRTQQEDSAVYLCASSLTGSVPYEQYFGPGTRLTVT.

The chain employs TRBV7-8 and TRBJ1-5; no definite D call. Trimming cost V 2 bases and J 5 bases, with 10 bases left between them. The CDR3 spans 14 residues. Germline V gives CDR1 SGHVS, CDR2 FQNEAQ. CDR3 sequence: CASSLNSGDQPQHF. CDR3 DNA sequence: TGTGCCAGCAGCTTAAATTCCGGGGATCAGCCCCAGCATTTT.

A single count supports this clone. The CDR3 spells CASSIDVGENTEAFF. The DNA for the CDR3 is TGTGCCAGTAGTATAGACGTCGGGGAGAACACTGAAGCTTTCTTT. The rearrangement joins TRBV19 to TRBJ1-1, with D unclear. The CDR3 spans 15 residues. CDR1 and CDR2 from the germline V gene are LNHDA and SQIVND (reference sequence). V was trimmed by 0 bases and J by 1 base, leaving 9 bases between them.

The chain joins TRBV27 to TRBJ1-2; D is unclear. The V and J ends lost 9 bases and 1 base respectively, with 6 bases between them. Germline assignment: CDR1 MNHEY and CDR2 SMNVEV (reference sequence). The CDR3 consists of 11 residues. The CDR3 DNA reads TGTGCCAGTTCTAATAACTATGGCTACACCTTC. Its protein is CASSNNYGYTF.

The chain employs TRBV7-2 and TRBJ2-5; no firm D call. CDR1 is SGHTA and CDR2 is FQGNSA in the germline V gene. CDR3 length: 16 residues. The V end lost 1 base, the J end lost 2 bases, and 14 bases lay between the germline ends. CDR3 sequence reads: CASSLGVQASQETQYF. The CDR3 DNA reads as TGTGCCAGCAGCTTAGGGGTCCAGGCCTCACAAGAGACCCAGTACTTC.

In this sample, this clone turned up once. This chain's CDR3 is CASSKDRAPGELFF. CDR3 in DNA: TGTGCCAGCAGTAAGGACAGGGCGCCCGGGGAGCTGTTTTTT. The rearrangement links TRBV7-2 to TRBJ2-2; 8 nucleotides agree with TRBD1. The CDR3 runs to 14 residues. V dropped 6 bases and J dropped 6; count of bases not matched to a gene: 6. The germline gives CDR1 SGHTA, CDR2 FQGNSA.

With respect to this clone: The sample has other DNA sequences that encode this CDR3 too. V usage is TRBV19 and J usage is TRBJ2-3; D may be TRBD1 (5 bases). The germline gives CDR1 LNHDA, CDR2 SQIVND (reference sequence). Deletions cut 7 bases from V and 4 bases from J, with 15 bases between. This CDR3 is 14 amino acids long. CDR3 amino acids: CASNRLDSADTQYF. As DNA, the CDR3 is TGTGCCAGTAATCGGTTAGACAGCGCAGATACGCAGTATTTT.

The chain recombines TRBV12-3 or TRBV12-4 with TRBJ1-1; D unresolved. The CDR3 runs 13 residues. V lost 5 bases to trimming and J lost 1 base, with 8 bases between them. CDR3 protein: CASSKTQNTEAFF. The CDR3 nucleotides are TGTGCCAGCAGTAAGACTCAGAACACTGAAGCTTTCTTT.

The chain couples TRBV7-8 to TRBJ1-3; the D is unclear. There are 17 residues in the CDR3. Germline V gene lookup returns CDR1 SGHVS and CDR2 FQNEAQ. V was cut by 1 base and J by 0 bases, with 13 bases left in between. The CDR3 DNA reads TGTGCCAGCAGCTTAGGTCCGGGGAAGAGCTCTGGAAACACCATATATTTT. It is translated as CASSLGPGKSSGNTIYF.

The chain recombines TRBV7-8 with TRBJ1-5; 9 bases align to TRBD1. Germline trimming cut 0 bases from V and 4 bases from J; bases unmatched to any gene: 7. The CDR3 runs to 17 residues. Per germline, CDR1 SGHVS and CDR2 FQNEAQ. CDR3 bases: TGTGCCAGCAGCTTAGCTTGGGGACAGGGTAAAAATCAGCCCCAGCATTTT. Amino acid sequence: CASSLAWGQGKNQPQHF.

The chain is built from TRBV19 and TRBJ2-3; 12 nucleotides align to TRBD1. V lost 11 bases, J lost 4 bases, and 7 bases stayed unmatched. Germline V CDR1 and CDR2: LNHDA, SQIVND (reference sequence). The length of the CDR3 is 14 residues. Here the CDR3 DNA reads TGTGCCGTCCGGGACAGGGGGCGCGCAGATACGCAGTATTTT. This gives the protein CAVRDRGRADTQYF.

This clone was observed a handful of times. V gene TRBV4-2 combines with J gene TRBJ2-7; maybe TRBD1 (5 bases). V was clipped by 0 bases and J by 6 bases, with 15 bases between them. Germline CDR1 and CDR2: LGHNA and YNFKEQ. The length of the CDR3 is 15 residues. The CDR3 sequence: CASSQEPLQGAEQYF. CDR3 nucleotide sequence: TGTGCCAGCAGCCAAGAACCCCTCCAGGGCGCCGAGCAGTACTTC.

The chain is built from TRBV18 and TRBJ1-3, with D perhaps TRBD1 (5 bases). The CDR3 is 16 residues long. The germline CDR1 and CDR2 sequences are KGHSH and LQKENI. Trimming pared 3 bases from V and 0 bases from J, leaving 12 bases between. CDR3 amino acids: CASSPSGPVSGNTIYF. The DNA of the CDR3 is TGTGCCAGCTCACCCTCAGGGCCCGTCTCTGGAAACACCATATATTTT.

J is TRBJ1-4 and V is TRBV4-1; no definite D call. The germline V gene encodes CDR1 MGHRA and CDR2 YSYEKL. This CDR3 is 14 amino acids long. Trimming took off 2 bases at V and 2 bases at J, with 6 bases between the two ends. The CDR3 here is CASSQLQTNEKLFF. CDR3 nucleotides: TGCGCCAGCAGCCAACTACAGACTAATGAAAAACTGTTTTTT.

The V gene is TRBV7-9, the J gene TRBJ2-3, with D possibly being TRBD2 (7 bases). The V end lost 7 bases, the J end lost 4 bases, and 15 bases lay between the germline ends. The CDR3 has 14 residues. Germline V gene sequence: CDR1 SEHNR, CDR2 FQNEAQ (reference sequence). The CDR3 region has the DNA TGTGCCAGCACCCGTTGGGGGGGCTCAGATACGCAGTATTTT. Residues: CASTRWGGSDTQYF.

This clone has just one count. This sample also contains other DNA sequences that code for the same CDR3. The J gene is TRBJ1-6, the V gene TRBV7-9; 9 nucleotides align to TRBD1. J lost 9 bases, V lost 5 bases, and 5 bases had no gene match. This CDR3 has 14 amino acids. Germline values: CDR1 SEHNR, CDR2 FQNEAQ (reference sequence). CDR3 nucleotides: TGTGCCAGCAGCCCGGGACAGGGTGGTTCACCCCTCCACTTT. Encoded protein: CASSPGQGGSPLHF.

J is TRBJ2-7 and V is TRBV5-1; 9 bases are shared with TRBD2. Germline CDR1 reads SGHRS; CDR2 reads YFSETQ. The CDR3 runs 15 residues. J was trimmed by 3 bases and V by 4 bases; bases with no gene match: 8. The CDR3 DNA follows: TGCGCCAGCAGCCCGGCGGGGGGGGGACTCTACGAGCAGTACTTC. It encodes CASSPAGGGLYEQYF.

The rearrangement uses TRBV7-8 and TRBJ2-7, with TRBD1 identical over 11 bases. Germline V lookup: CDR1 SGHVS, CDR2 FQNEAQ. Trimming took 6 bases from V and 5 from J; bases not matched to a gene: 6. The CDR3 is 14 residues long. In DNA, the CDR3 is TGTGCCAGCAGGGGAGGACAGGGGGCCAACGAGCAGTACTTC. Its protein product is CASRGGQGANEQYF.

This chain joins TRBV19 and TRBJ1-2, with TRBD1 identical over 10 bases. Germline CDR1 reads LNHDA; CDR2 reads SQIVND (reference sequence). The CDR3 loop spans 15 amino acids. After removal of 4 bases from V and 4 bases from J, the junction contained 6 bases not matched to a gene. For the CDR3, the DNA is TGTGCCAGTAGTACGTCGACAGGGGGCGGCTATGGCTACACCTTC. Amino acids: CASSTSTGGGYGYTF.

This sequence joins TRBV7-2 and TRBJ1-1; 10 nucleotides align to TRBD1. In germline, CDR1 is SGHTA, CDR2 FQGNSA. This CDR3 is 15 amino acids long. Losses at the gene ends were 5 bases for V and 4 bases for J; bases not matched to a gene: 7. The CDR3 reads CASSDPGQGPTEAFF. The CDR3 bases are TGTGCCAGCAGCGATCCGGGACAGGGGCCCACTGAAGCTTTCTTT.

The chain uses TRBV9 and TRBJ2-1; 8 nucleotides align to TRBD2. The CDR3 totals 15 residues. From germline, CDR1 is SGDLS and CDR2 YYNGEE. V was clipped by 3 bases and J by 6 bases; unmatched bases: 8. The CDR3 nucleotides read TGTGCCAGCAGCGGACGGGGGGGCTCGTTCAATGAGCAGTTCTTC. Protein sequence: CASSGRGGSFNEQFF. Supplemented by reference TRBV9 and TRBJ2-1, the full variable domain reads DSGVTQTPKHLITATGQRVTLRCSPRSGDLSVYWYQQSLDQGLQFLIQYYNGEERAKGNILERFSAQQFPDLHSELNLSSLELGDSALYFCASSGRGGSFNEQFFGPGTRLTVL.

The CDR3 coding sequence is TGTGCCGGAGGACAGGGAAACTATGGCTACACCTTC. Protein product: CAGGQGNYGYTF. The chain recombines TRBV28 with TRBJ1-2, with 8 bases aligning to TRBD1. Trimming took 11 bases from V and 2 from J; bases not matched to a gene: 4. Germline V gives CDR1 MDHEN, CDR2 SYDVKM. CDR3 length: 12 amino acids.